This T cell receptor (beta chain) derives from a study of memory CD4+ T cells and cytomegalovirus serostatus. Background on the study: Donors were healthy Belgian adults, under 10 CMV seropositive and under 30 seronegative. Broader study findings: Of approximately 150 reported CMV TCRbeta sequences, around 63 were found in memory CD4+ repertoires.

Concerning this clone: Its target is not known.

Single viable CD3+CD4+CD8-CD45RO+ cells were sorted as the memory CD4+ T cells. Trimming took off 1 base at V and 11 bases at J, with 11 bases between the two ends. The germline CDR1 and CDR2 sequences are SEHNR and FQNEAQ (reference sequence). This CDR3 has 13 amino acids. In the original processing: Out-of-frame sequences were removed, leaving 2 million to 2.5 million distinct TCRbeta sequences. Sequencing used immunoSEQ multiplex PCR; TCRdb keeps in-frame clones, though not all of them. V and J calls and clone size are copied from that table; D and trimming were computed from the DNA. In the table there are approximately 40,000 clones, 60% to 85% of which are singletons.

The source of this sequence is an adult in good health and CMV-seronegative. The chain carries TRBV7-9 and TRBJ1-4, with D perhaps TRBD1 (6 bases). Source material: memory CD4+ T cells from blood. In nucleotides, the CDR3 is TGTGCCAGCAGCTTAGACAGGGACGGGAAACTGTTTTTT. Its translation is CASSLDRDGKLFF.